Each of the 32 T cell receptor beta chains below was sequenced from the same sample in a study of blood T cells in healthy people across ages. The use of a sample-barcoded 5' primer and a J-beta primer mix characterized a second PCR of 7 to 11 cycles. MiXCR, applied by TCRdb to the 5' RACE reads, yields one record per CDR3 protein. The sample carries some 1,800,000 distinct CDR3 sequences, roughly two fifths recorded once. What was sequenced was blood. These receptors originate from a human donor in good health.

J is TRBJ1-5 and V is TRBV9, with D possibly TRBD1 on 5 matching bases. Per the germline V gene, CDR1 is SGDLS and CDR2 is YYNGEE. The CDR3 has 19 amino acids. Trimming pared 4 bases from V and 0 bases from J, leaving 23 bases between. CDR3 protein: CASSTRQPSDGYSNQPQHF. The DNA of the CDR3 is TGTGCCAGCAGCACGAGACAGCCCTCAGATGGTTATAGCAATCAGCCCCAGCATTTT.

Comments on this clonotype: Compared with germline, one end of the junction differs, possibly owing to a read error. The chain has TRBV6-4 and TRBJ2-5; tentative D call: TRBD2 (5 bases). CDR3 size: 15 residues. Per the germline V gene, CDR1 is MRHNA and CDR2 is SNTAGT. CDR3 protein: CASSDSRRLGETRYF. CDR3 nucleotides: TGTGCCAGCAGTGACTCCCGGCGCCTCGGGGAGACCCGGTACTTC.

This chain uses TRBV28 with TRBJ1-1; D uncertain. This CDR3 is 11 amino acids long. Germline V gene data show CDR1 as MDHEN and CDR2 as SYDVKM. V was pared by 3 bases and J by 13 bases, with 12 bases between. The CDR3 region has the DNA TGTGCCAGCAGTTTCAGGCAGCGTTTTTTCTTT. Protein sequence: CASSFRQRFFF.

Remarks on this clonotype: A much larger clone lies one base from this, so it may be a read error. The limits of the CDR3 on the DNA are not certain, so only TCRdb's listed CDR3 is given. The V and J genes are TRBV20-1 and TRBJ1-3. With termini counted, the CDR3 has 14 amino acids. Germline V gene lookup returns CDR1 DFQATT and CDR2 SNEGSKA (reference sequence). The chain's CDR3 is CSARDVGSGNTRYF.

The CDR3 DNA follows: TGTGCCAGCAGCTACTCCTCGACTAGCGGGGGGTTGACAGATACGCAGTATTTT. It encodes CASSYSSTSGGLTDTQYF. The gene calls are TRBV7-6 and TRBJ2-3, with 13 bases matching TRBD2. V shed 4 bases and J 3 bases; nucleotides not matched to a gene: 10. CDR3 length: 18 residues. CDR1 and CDR2 (germline): SGHVS, FNYEAQ.

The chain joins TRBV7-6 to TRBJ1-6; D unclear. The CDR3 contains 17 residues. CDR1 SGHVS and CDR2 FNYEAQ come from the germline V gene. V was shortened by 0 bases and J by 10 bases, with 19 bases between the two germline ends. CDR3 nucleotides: TGTGCCAGCAGCTTAGCCCCCGCAGGAAGGTTGCGATCACCCCTCCACTTT. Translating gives CASSLAPAGRLRSPLHF.

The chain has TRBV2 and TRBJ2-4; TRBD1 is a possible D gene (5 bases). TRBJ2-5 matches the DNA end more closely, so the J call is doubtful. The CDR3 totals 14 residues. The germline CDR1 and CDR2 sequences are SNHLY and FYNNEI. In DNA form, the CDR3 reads TGTGCCAGCAGTGACGAGGCTCAGGGAGAGACCCAGTACTTC. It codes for CASSDEAQGETQYF.

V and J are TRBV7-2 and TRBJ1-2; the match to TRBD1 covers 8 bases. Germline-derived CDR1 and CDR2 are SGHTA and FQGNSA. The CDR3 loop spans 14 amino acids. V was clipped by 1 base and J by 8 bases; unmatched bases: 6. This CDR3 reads CASSLGRGDRGYTF. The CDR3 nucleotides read TGTGCCAGCAGCTTAGGACGGGGGGACAGGGGCTACACCTTC. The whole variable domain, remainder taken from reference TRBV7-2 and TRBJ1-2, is GAGVSQSPSNKVTEKGKDVELRCDPISGHTALYWYRQSLGQGLEFLIYFQGNSAPDKSGLPSDRFSAERTGGSVSTLTIQRTQQEDSAVYLCASSLGRGDRGYTFGSGTRLTVV.

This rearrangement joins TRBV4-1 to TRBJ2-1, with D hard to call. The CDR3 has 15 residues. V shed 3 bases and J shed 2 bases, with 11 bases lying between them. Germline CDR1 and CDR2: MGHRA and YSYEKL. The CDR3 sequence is CASSQRELAYNEQFF. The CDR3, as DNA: TGCGCCAGCAGCCAGAGAGAGTTGGCCTACAATGAGCAGTTCTTC.

The CDR3 protein is CASSVEFTGQFYGYTF. CDR3 sequence (DNA): TGTGCCAGCAGCGTAGAGTTCACGGGACAGTTCTATGGCTACACCTTC. This chain links TRBV9 with TRBJ1-2, with TRBD1 matching 7 bases. The CDR3 length is 16 residues. V lost 0 bases to trimming and J lost 4 bases; unmatched junction nucleotides: 9. Germline V lookup: CDR1 SGDLS, CDR2 YYNGEE.

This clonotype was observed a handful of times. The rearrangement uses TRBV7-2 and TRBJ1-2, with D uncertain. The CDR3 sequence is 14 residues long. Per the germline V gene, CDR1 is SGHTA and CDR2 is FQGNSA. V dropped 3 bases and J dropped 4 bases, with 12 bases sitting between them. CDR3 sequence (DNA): TGTGCCAGCAGCTTTTCGGGAGATACCTATGGCTACACCTTC. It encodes CASSFSGDTYGYTF.

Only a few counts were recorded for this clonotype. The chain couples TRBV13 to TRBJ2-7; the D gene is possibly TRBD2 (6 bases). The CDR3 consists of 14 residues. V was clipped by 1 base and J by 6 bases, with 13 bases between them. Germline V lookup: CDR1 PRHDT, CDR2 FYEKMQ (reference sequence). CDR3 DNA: TGTGCCAGCAGCTTAGCGGGTTTGGGGGGCGAGCAGTACTTC. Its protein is CASSLAGLGGEQYF.

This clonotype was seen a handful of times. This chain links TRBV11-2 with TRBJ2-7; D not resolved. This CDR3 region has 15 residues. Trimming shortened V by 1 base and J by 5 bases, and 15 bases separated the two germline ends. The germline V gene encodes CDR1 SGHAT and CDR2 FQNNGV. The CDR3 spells CASSLVFWQSNEQYF. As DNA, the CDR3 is TGTGCCAGCAGCTTAGTCTTCTGGCAGTCCAACGAGCAGTACTTC.

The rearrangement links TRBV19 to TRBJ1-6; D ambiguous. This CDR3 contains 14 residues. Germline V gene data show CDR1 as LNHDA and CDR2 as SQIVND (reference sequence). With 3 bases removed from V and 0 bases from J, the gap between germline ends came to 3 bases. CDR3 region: CASSMSSYNSPLHF. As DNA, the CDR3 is TGTGCCAGTAGTATGAGCTCCTATAATTCACCCCTCCACTTT.

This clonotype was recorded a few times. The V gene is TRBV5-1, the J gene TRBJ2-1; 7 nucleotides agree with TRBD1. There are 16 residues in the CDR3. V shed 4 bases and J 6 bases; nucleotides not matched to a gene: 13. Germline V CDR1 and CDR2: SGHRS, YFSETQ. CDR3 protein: CASSRSWDSLGNEQFF. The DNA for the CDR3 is TGCGCCAGCAGCAGGTCGTGGGACAGCCTCGGCAATGAGCAGTTCTTC.

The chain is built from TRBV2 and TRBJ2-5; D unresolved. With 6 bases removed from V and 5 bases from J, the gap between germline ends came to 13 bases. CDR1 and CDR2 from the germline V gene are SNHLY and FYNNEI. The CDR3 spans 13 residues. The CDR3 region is CASRSAKLETQYF. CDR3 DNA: TGTGCCAGCAGGTCGGCAAAACTGGAGACCCAGTACTTC.

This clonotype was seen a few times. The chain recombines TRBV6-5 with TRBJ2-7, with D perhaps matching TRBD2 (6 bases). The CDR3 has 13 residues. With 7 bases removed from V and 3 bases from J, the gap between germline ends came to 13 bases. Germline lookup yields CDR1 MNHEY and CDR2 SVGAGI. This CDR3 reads CASTKGTDYEQYF. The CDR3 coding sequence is TGTGCCAGCACGAAAGGGACTGACTACGAGCAGTACTTC.

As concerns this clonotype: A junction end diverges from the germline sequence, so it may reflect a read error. This CDR3 is CASSLGSGGADTQYF. The CDR3 bases are TGTGCCAGCAGTTTGGGTAGCGGGGGAGCAGATACGCAGTATTTT. The chain joins TRBV5-1 to TRBJ2-3, with TRBD2 matching over 9 bases. Germline V CDR1 and CDR2: SGHRS, YFSETQ. This CDR3 has 15 amino acids.

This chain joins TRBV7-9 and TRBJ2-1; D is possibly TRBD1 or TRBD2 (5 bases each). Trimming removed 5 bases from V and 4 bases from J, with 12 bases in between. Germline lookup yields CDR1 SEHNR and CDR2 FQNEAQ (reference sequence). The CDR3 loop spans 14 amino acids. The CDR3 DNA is TGTGCCAGCAGCCTGGGACCGATTTACAATGAGCAGTTCTTC. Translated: CASSLGPIYNEQFF. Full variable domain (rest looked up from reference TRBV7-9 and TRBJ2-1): DTGVSQNPRHKITKRGQNVTFRCDPISEHNRLYWYRQTLGQGPEFLTYFQNEAQLEKSRLLSDRFSAERPKGSFSTLEIQRTEQGDSAMYLCASSLGPIYNEQFFGPGTRLTVL.

The DNA of the CDR3 is TGCGCCAGTGGGACAGAAGCTAACTATGGCTACACCTTC. Its translation: CASGTEANYGYTF. The chain couples TRBV5-1 to TRBJ1-2; TRBD1 aligns across 7 bases. CDR3 size: 13 residues. Germline V gene sequence: CDR1 SGHRS, CDR2 YFSETQ. The J segment lost 0 bases and the V segment lost 8 bases, leaving 4 bases of the junction unmatched. Full variable domain (outside the CDR3, taken from reference TRBV5-1 and TRBJ1-2): KAGVTQTPRYLIKTRGQQVTLSCSPISGHRSVSWYQQTPGQGLQFLFEYFSETQRNKGNFPGRFSGRQFSNSRSEMNVSTLELGDSALYLCASGTEANYGYTFGSGTRLTVV.

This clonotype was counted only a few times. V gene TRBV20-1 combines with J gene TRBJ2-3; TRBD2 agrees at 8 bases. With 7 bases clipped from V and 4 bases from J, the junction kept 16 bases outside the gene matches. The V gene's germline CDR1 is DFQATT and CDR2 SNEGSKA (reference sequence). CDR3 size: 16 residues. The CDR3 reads CSGAAGGRKGSDTQYF. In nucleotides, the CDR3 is TGCAGTGGGGCGGCGGGGGGCAGAAAGGGGTCAGATACGCAGTATTTT.

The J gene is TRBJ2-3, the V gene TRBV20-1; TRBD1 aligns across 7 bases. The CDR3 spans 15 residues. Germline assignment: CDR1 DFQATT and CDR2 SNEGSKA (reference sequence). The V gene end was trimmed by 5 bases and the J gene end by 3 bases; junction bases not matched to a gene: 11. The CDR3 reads CSAPRTGLGTDTQYF. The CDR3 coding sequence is TGCAGTGCTCCCCGGACAGGTTTGGGTACAGATACGCAGTATTTT.

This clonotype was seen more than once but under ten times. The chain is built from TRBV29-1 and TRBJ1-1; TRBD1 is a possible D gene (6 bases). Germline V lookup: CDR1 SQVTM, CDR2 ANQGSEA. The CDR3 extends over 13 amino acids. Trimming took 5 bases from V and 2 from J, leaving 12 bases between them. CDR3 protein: CSVTSQGNTEAFF. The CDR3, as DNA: TGCAGCGTTACCTCACAGGGTAACACTGAAGCTTTCTTT.

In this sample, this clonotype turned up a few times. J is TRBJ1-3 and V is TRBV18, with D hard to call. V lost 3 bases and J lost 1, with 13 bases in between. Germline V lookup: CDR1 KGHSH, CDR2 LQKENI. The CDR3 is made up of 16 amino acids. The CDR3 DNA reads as TGTGCCAGCTCACCGGACCCGGTGATTTCTGGAAACACCATATATTTT. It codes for CASSPDPVISGNTIYF.

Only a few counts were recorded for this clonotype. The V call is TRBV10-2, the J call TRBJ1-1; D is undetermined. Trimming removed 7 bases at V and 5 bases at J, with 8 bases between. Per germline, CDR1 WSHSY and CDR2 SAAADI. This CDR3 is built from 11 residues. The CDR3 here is CASKGETEAFF. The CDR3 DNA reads TGCGCCAGCAAGGGAGAAACTGAAGCTTTCTTT.

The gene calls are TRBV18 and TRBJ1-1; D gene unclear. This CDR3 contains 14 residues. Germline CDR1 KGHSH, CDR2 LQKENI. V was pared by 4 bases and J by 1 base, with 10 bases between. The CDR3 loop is CASSRARANTEAFF. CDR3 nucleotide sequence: TGTGCCAGCTCACGGGCCAGAGCGAACACTGAAGCTTTCTTT. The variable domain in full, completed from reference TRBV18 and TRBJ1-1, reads NAGVMQNPRHLVRRRGQEARLRCSPMKGHSHVYWYRQLPEEGLKFMVYLQKENIIDESGMPKERFSAEFPKEGPSILRIQQVVRGDSAAYFCASSRARANTEAFFGQGTRLTVV.

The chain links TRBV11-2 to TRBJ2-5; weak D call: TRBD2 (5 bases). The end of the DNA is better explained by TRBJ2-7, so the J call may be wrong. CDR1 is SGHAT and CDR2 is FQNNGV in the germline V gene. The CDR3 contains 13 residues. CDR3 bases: TGTGCCAGCAGCTTAGATCGGAGGAGCGAGCAGTACTTC. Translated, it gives CASSLDRRSEQYF.

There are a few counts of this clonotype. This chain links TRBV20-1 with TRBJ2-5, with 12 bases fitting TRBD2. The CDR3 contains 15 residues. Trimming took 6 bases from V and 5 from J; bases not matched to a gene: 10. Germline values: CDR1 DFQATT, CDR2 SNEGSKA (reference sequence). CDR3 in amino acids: CSANGLAGWAETQYF. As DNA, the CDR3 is TGCAGTGCAAACGGACTAGCGGGGTGGGCGGAGACCCAGTACTTC.

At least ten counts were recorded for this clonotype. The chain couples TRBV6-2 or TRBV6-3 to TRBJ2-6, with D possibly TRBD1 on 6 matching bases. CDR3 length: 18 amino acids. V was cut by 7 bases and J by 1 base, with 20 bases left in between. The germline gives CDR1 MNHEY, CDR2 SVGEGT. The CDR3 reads CASIESQGRRSGANVLTF. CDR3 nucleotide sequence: TGTGCCAGCATTGAATCACAGGGAAGACGGTCTGGGGCCAACGTCCTGACTTTC.

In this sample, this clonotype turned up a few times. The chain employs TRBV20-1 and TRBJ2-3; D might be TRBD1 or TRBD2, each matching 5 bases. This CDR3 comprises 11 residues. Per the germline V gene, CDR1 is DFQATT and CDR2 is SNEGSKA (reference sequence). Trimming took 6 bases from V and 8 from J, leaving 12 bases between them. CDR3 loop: CSAPFGGTQYF. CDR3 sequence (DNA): TGCAGTGCGCCTTTTGGGGGTACGCAGTATTTT.

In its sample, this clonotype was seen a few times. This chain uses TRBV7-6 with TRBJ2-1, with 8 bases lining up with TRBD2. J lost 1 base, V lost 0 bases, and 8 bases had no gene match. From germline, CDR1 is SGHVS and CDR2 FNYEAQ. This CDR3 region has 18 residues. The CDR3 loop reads CASSLATSSGFSYNEQFF. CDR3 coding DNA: TGTGCCAGCAGCTTAGCGACTTCTAGCGGGTTTTCCTACAATGAGCAGTTCTTC. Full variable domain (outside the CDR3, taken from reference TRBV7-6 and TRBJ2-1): GAGVSQSPRYKVTKRGQDVALRCDPISGHVSLYWYRQALGQGPEFLTYFNYEAQQDKSGLPNDRFSAERPEGSISTLTIQRTEQRDSAMYRCASSLATSSGFSYNEQFFGPGTRLTVL.

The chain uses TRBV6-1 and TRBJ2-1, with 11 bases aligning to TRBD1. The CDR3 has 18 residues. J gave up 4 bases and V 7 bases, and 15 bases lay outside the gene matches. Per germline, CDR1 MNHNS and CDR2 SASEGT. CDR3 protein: CASMGSDRGREGYNEQFF. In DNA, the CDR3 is TGTGCCAGCATGGGGTCGGACAGGGGGCGCGAAGGGTACAATGAGCAGTTCTTC.